Below, 2 T cell receptor beta chains from the same sample are listed, as sequenced in a study of sequential checkpoint blockade in melanoma. Treatment given: randomized to nivolumab then ipilimumab (arm A) or the reverse (arm B). This table comes from immunoSEQ multiplex PCR, and its TCRdb copy is limited to in-frame clones, with some not included. This table holds roughly 36,000 clones, over 30% found once. The input for sequencing was tumor tissue (inferred from file names), taken from a patient given nivolumab and ipilimumab in sequence. These receptors were obtained from a human donor with melanoma.

This chain joins TRBV25-1 and TRBJ2-7, with 7 nucleotides matching TRBD1. V lost 8 bases to trimming and J lost 1 base; unmatched junction nucleotides: 8. From germline, CDR1 is MGHDK and CDR2 SYGVNS. CDR3 length: 14 residues. CDR3 amino acids: CASARQGTSYEQYF. Written as DNA, the CDR3 is TGTGCCAGCGCTCGACAGGGTACATCCTACGAGCAGTACTTC.

Written as DNA, the CDR3 is TGTGCCAGCAGTTTGAAAGGGTCGAACACTGAAGCTTTCTTT. Translated: CASSLKGSNTEAFF. V is TRBV11-3 and J is TRBJ1-1; D remains ambiguous. The V gene's germline CDR1 is SGHNT and CDR2 YENEEA. V was pared by 6 bases and J by 1 base, with 12 bases between. The CDR3 is made up of 14 amino acids.